This T cell receptor (beta chain) was recovered during a study of human T cells and chemical hapten exposure (dated by TCRdb to the early 2020s). In terms of the full investigation: For sensitization, 2% DPC in acetone was applied to a 2 cm by 2 cm area of upper inner arm skin. Patch testing was performed on the upper back with Finn chambers containing 0.01% DPC, and the patch tests were scored after 6 days according to International Contact Dermatitis Research Group standards. The mostly female patient cohort included alopecia areata with under or over 50% scalp involvement, alopecia totalis and alopecia universalis. In alopecia patients, the study followed how the peripheral blood TCR repertoire changed in vivo over primary and secondary sensitization to diphenylcyclopropenone (DPC), a hapten. Patient blood was sampled pre-sensitization (week 0) and at 2, 6 and about 24 weeks after DPC sensitization. Libraries were combined into a pool for sequencing, and differences in TCR yield between samples came mainly from small differences in library volumes within the pool. About 29 alopecia patients gave blood for TCR sequencing at one to four time points (pre-sensitization, 2, 6 and 24 weeks). Patients additionally received weekly therapeutic DPC doses to the scalp throughout the roughly 24-week study period.

The sample's time point label, decoded: pre-sensitization, week 0. Sample treatment or condition, as interpreted from the label and publication: therapeutic diphenylcyclopropenone sensitization with weekly scalp DPC. Blood at each patch-test visit was drawn before the patch test was applied. Patients were considered eligible if aged 18 to 70, diagnosed with alopecia and deemed suitable for DPC therapy, and patients were excluded if pregnant. Total RNA was extracted from unfractionated whole blood that had been collected in Tempus Blood RNA tubes. Receptor libraries were prepared by RACE. TCRdb records NextSeq 500 as the sequencer. During library preparation, unique molecular identifiers were attached to individual cDNA molecules so that TCRs could be counted quantitatively and reproducibly. Each blood RNA sample was used to sequence both TCR alpha and TCR beta chains. Concerning the study's data processing: A median of approximately 100,000 TCRs per sample was observed, with a range of roughly 20,000 to 700,000. The Decombinator software suite was used to annotate the V, J and CDR3 of the TCR reads. Every sample was subsampled to the same number of TCRs (28,000) for the PS versus PT1 abundance plots. Expanded TCRs were defined as absent before sensitization and observed at least eight times at the 2-week time point. TCRdb's own reprocessing of the public reads used fastp at Q25 and MiXCR and kept productive beta chains. For every CDR3 protein sequence, its rows merge into one entry that carries the most common genes and DNA. TCRdb's processing, not the authors' own work, is the source of the V and J calls. The sample data list around 100,000 distinct CDR3 sequences, and 9.5% to 14% of these were observed just once. Of the sample, under 3.5% is held by the ten largest clones.

The CDR3, cysteine through phenylalanine, is 11 amino acids long. The kept DNA is CDR3 alone, 33 bases in frame from the first base. CDR1 is given as SQVTM and CDR2 as ANQGSEA, both from the germline V gene. With regard to this clonotype: Its antigen has not been determined. At one boundary the junction diverges from the germline segment, which might be a read error.

Findings and caveats that apply to the study as a whole: Because every patient had alopecia, a presumed autoimmune disease, the patients' immune response might differ from that of healthy individuals. Compared with pre-sensitization or healthy control sets, expanded TCRs formed significantly more large CDR3 similarity clusters, which is consistent with antigen-driven responses. The number of PT1 expanded TCRs positively correlated with patch test score, significant at thresholds 8, 16 and 32 but not 4. DPC sensitization did not change the number of TCRs with a frequency above 1 in 1000, and there was no evidence of changes in global repertoire structure. Repeated subsampling changed both the strength of the expansion versus patch-test correlation and the threshold at which that correlation became significant.

The chain joins TRBV29-1 to TRBJ1-1, with no confident D gene call. Specimen: whole blood, collected in connection with sensitization to the hapten diphenylcyclopropenone (DPC). The origin of this receptor is a woman aged 60-75 years with alopecia areata. Some clones in this sample may be carry-over from other donors' samples. The bases read TGCAGCGTTGTCTCGAACCCTGAAGCTTTCTTT. It codes for CSVVSNPEAFF.